These 5 T cell receptor beta chains were all obtained from the same sample, sequenced in a study of vaccination and CD4 T cells after COVID-19. CD4+ T cells that had been cultured provided DNA sequenced with the Oncomine TCR Beta short-read assay. TCRdb ran MiXCR on the PCR reads and lists one entry per CDR3 protein. The data hold some 15,000 distinct CDR3 sequences, with around 30% observed a single time. These receptors have no known antigen. This sample's treatment: roughly 11-day PBMC culture with coronavirus spike peptide pools or control peptides (ViraFEST assay). Sequencing was done on a sample of cultured CD4+ T cells from blood. The origin of the receptors is a human donor with COVID-19.

The genes are TRBV6-1 and TRBJ2-6; TRBD2 aligns across 7 bases. CDR1 and CDR2 (germline): MNHNS, SASEGT. This CDR3 region has 15 residues. V dropped 8 bases and J dropped 4; count of bases not matched to a gene: 8. The CDR3 DNA is TGTGCCAGCTCCCCGGGGGGTGCAGGGGCCAACGTCCTGACTTTC. It specifies CASSPGGAGANVLTF.

The genes are TRBV19 and TRBJ1-4; 7 bases match TRBD1. J was trimmed by 8 bases and V by 4 bases; bases with no gene match: 16. Germline V CDR1 and CDR2: LNHDA, SQIVND (reference sequence). This CDR3 region has 17 residues. CDR3 DNA sequence: TGTGCCAGTAGTAAACGGGACAGCCTGGCTAGTGGGGAAAAACTGTTTTTT. Translating gives CASSKRDSLASGEKLFF.

The gene calls are TRBV7-9 and TRBJ1-3, with TRBD1 matching 8 bases. Germline V gene sequence: CDR1 SEHNR, CDR2 FQNEAQ (reference sequence). The CDR3 runs to 16 residues. J was trimmed by 0 bases and V by 6 bases; bases with no gene match: 7. The CDR3: CASRRGQASSGNTIYF. CDR3 nucleotide sequence: TGTGCCAGCAGGCGGGGACAGGCCTCCTCTGGAAACACCATATATTTT. The variable domain in full, with the rest retrieved from reference TRBV7-9 and TRBJ1-3, is DTGVSQNPRHKITKRGQNVTFRCDPISEHNRLYWYRQTLGQGPEFLTYFQNEAQLEKSRLLSDRFSAERPKGSFSTLEIQRTEQGDSAMYLCASRRGQASSGNTIYFGEGSWLTVV.

This sequence joins TRBV7-3 and TRBJ2-1; 8 bases line up with TRBD2. The CDR3 extends over 13 amino acids. Germline V CDR1 and CDR2: SGHTA, FQGTGA. J lost 9 bases, V lost 7 bases, and 8 bases had no gene match. CDR3 loop: CASKTSGTGEQFF. CDR3 bases: TGTGCCAGCAAAACTAGCGGAACGGGTGAGCAGTTCTTC.

V usage is TRBV7-2 and J usage is TRBJ2-3; 8 bases match TRBD1. V lost 3 bases to trimming and J lost 2 bases; unmatched junction nucleotides: 7. CDR1 is SGHTA, CDR2 FQGNSA, per germline. This CDR3 spans 16 amino acids. CDR3 sequence: CASSLAGTGVTDTQYF. As DNA, the CDR3 is TGTGCCAGCAGCTTGGCCGGGACAGGAGTCACAGATACGCAGTATTTT.